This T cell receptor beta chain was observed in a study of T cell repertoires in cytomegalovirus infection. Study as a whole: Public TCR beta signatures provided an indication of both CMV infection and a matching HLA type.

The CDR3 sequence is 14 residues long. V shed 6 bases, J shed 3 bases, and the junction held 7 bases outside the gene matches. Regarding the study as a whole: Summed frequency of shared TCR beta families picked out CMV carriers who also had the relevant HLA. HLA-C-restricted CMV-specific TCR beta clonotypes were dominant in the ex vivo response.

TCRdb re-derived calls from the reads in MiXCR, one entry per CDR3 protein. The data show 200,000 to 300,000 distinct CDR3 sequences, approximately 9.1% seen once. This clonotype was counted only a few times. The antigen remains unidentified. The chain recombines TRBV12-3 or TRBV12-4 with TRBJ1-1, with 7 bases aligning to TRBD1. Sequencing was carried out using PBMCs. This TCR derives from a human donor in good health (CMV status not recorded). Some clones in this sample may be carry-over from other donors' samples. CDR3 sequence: CASSKQGLDTEAFF. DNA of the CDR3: TGTGCCAGCAGCAAACAGGGGCTAGACACTGAAGCTTTCTTT.